Relative to its sample, the clone carrying this T cell receptor (beta chain) is medium-sized. Seattle patients were enrolled while actively infected and followed longitudinally. The data were produced by immunoSEQ multiplex PCR, yet TCRdb's version contains in-frame clones alone and is incomplete. The data show 200,000 to 250,000 clones, with about 83% seen just once and 1.3% held by the top ten. These data come from a study of blood T cell repertoires in COVID-19. The receptor comes from a woman aged 30 to 39 with COVID-19, enrolled during active disease. Material: peripheral blood.

CDR3 bases: TGTGCCAGCAGCAAAAACAGGGAGATCCCTAACTATGGCTACACCTTC. It is translated as CASSKNREIPNYGYTF. The rearrangement joins TRBV28 to TRBJ1-2; a weak D match, TRBD1 (6 bases). This CDR3 has 16 amino acids. Per the germline V gene, CDR1 is MDHEN and CDR2 is SYDVKM. Trimming left V 6 bases short and J 0 bases short, with 17 bases between.